This TCR beta chain was sequenced during a study of CXCR3-negative and CXCR3-positive naive CD8 T cells. Overall study: Per-library TRB read counts averaged about 1.5 +/- 0.3 million, adding up to 130 million to 150 million in total. Whole-study results and caveats: Sequencing showed both naive subsets with comparably high diversity, and memory CD8+ cells much lower.

In the case of this clonotype: The target antigen is unknown.

Via 5' RACE with UMI labels, TRB cDNA libraries were prepared. TCRdb derives one entry per CDR3 protein from the 5' RACE reads, leaving out DNA. The sample has around 140,000 distinct CDR3 sequences. There are 18 residues in the CDR3. Looked up from germline, CDR1 is SGHVS and CDR2 is FQNEAQ. Per CD8+ T cell subset, triplicate sorts of 300,000 cells each were done. Cells classed as naive CD8+ T cells were CD45RO-CCR7+CD27+CD95-. The sample was naive CXCR3- CD8+ T cells from blood. Stated subset: CD45RO-CCR7+CD27+CD95- naive CD8+ T cells lacking CXCR3 (TNR3-). This sequence originates from a human donor in good health. Some clones in this sample may be carry-over from other donors' samples. V usage is TRBV7-8 and J usage is TRBJ2-5; the TCRdb call, TRBD2, lacks DNA for checking. The CDR3 sequence: CASSLFVASGGARETQYF.